This T cell receptor beta chain stems from a study of cytomegalovirus exposure and HLA in healthy donors. Findings of the study overall: Fewer N-insertions than the approximately 610-donor mean were reportedly shown by an Asian-associated ancestry cluster in a later analysis. Only CMV serostatus was available as immune exposure information.

On this clone: The antigen is undetermined.

PCR amplification relied on 60 Vbeta primers (plus 13 Jbeta primers). In the study's own analysis: A later analysis counted some 87 million unique TCR beta chains, some 11 million shared. Generated by immunoSEQ multiplex PCR, the TCRdb table keeps only in-frame clones and is missing some. V, J and clone size derive from that table, while D and trimming were established from the DNA sequence. The sample yields around 210,000 clones, around 78% seen once. This CDR3 has 18 residues. Trimming took 3 bases from V and 1 from J; bases not matched to a gene: 9. Germline lookup yields CDR1 SGHRS and CDR2 YFSETQ.

The sample taken for sequencing was PBMCs. The receptor was derived from a boy younger than 18 in good health and CMV-seronegative. The chain employs TRBV5-1 and TRBJ2-1; TRBD1 aligns across 11 bases. The CDR3: CASSSRGDRGGSYNEQFF. As DNA, the CDR3 is TGCGCCAGCAGCTCGCGAGGGGACAGGGGGGGTTCCTACAATGAGCAGTTCTTC.